This is a list of T cell receptor beta chains from one sample in a study of control samples from healthy donors and cancer patients. The table came from immunoSEQ multiplex PCR; TCRdb's copy has only in-frame clones and leaves some out. In the table there are 120,000 or so clones, around 87% of which are singletons. Sequenced input: blood. The receptors originated from a man aged 60-69 years in good health. The CDR3 runs from the conserved cysteine through the conserved F or W. Each record gives: D gene, J gene, V gene, CDR3 protein. The D gene is left open where the match is weak.

d_call: TRBD1; j_call: TRBJ2-1; v_call: TRBV5-1; cdr3_aa: CASSYTGGTYNEQFF
d_call: NA; j_call: TRBJ1-5; v_call: TRBV20-1; cdr3_aa: CSATDRRGGQPQHF
d_call: TRBD2; j_call: TRBJ2-3; v_call: TRBV6-4; cdr3_aa: CAITTSGGFPDTQYF
d_call: NA; j_call: TRBJ1-6; v_call: TRBV5-1; cdr3_aa: CASSVARETNSPLHF
d_call: TRBD1; j_call: TRBJ1-2; v_call: TRBV6-5; cdr3_aa: CASIRTGTNYGYTF
d_call: TRBD1; j_call: TRBJ2-7; v_call: TRBV24-1; cdr3_aa: CATSAGTGYHEQYF
d_call: NA; j_call: TRBJ1-5; v_call: TRBV19; cdr3_aa: CASRLQGGESNQPQHF
d_call: TRBD1; j_call: TRBJ1-5; v_call: TRBV2; cdr3_aa: CASRGQGVEPQHF
d_call: TRBD1; j_call: TRBJ2-3; v_call: TRBV29-1; cdr3_aa: CSVYSRTGRGMDTQYF
d_call: NA; j_call: TRBJ1-5; v_call: TRBV3-1/TRBV3-2; cdr3_aa: CASSSGTYNQPQHF
d_call: NA; j_call: TRBJ1-2; v_call: TRBV4-2; cdr3_aa: CASSQDRRVGGYTF
d_call: NA; j_call: TRBJ1-5; v_call: TRBV6-1; cdr3_aa: CASSDGVRNQPQHF
d_call: TRBD1; j_call: TRBJ1-6; v_call: TRBV19; cdr3_aa: CASRGQTGAKYNSPLHF
d_call: NA; j_call: TRBJ1-4; v_call: TRBV28; cdr3_aa: CATRGGLEKLFF
d_call: NA; j_call: TRBJ1-2; v_call: TRBV4-1; cdr3_aa: CASSHSSGRMVYGYTF
d_call: NA; j_call: TRBJ1-2; v_call: TRBV7-8; cdr3_aa: CASSLDVLGAYGYTF
d_call: NA; j_call: TRBJ2-2; v_call: TRBV6-2/TRBV6-3; cdr3_aa: CASSYLAAEIGELFF
d_call: NA; j_call: TRBJ2-7; v_call: TRBV27; cdr3_aa: CASSWARDGSYEQYF
d_call: NA; j_call: TRBJ1-5; v_call: TRBV4-2; cdr3_aa: CASSQDKGPYQPQHF
d_call: NA; j_call: TRBJ2-1; v_call: TRBV30; cdr3_aa: CAWSVWPYEQFF
d_call: TRBD1; j_call: TRBJ2-5; v_call: TRBV6-5; cdr3_aa: CASRPGTGGWETQYF
d_call: NA; j_call: TRBJ1-1; v_call: TRBV21-1; cdr3_aa: CASSKPMNTEAFF
d_call: NA; j_call: TRBJ1-4; v_call: TRBV25-1; cdr3_aa: CASSEWNSVDEKLFF